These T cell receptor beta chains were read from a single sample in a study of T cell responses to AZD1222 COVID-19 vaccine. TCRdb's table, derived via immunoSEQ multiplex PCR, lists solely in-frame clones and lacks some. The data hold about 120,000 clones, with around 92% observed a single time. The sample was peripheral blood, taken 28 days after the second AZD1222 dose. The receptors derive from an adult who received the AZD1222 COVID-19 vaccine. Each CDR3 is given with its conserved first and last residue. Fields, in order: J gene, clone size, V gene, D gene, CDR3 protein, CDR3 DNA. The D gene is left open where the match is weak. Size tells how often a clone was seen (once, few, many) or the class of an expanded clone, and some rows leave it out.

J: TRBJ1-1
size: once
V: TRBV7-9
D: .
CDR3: CASSLGTHDEAFF
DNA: TGTGCCAGCAGCTTGGGGACACATGATGAAGCTTTCTTT

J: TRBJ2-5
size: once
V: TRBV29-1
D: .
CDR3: CSVVTTTLQETQYF
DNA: TGCAGCGTTGTGACTACCACTCTTCAAGAGACCCAGTACTTC

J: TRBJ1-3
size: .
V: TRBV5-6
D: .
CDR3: CASSDPSGNTIYF
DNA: TGTGCCAGCAGCGACCCCTCGGGAAACACCATATATTTT

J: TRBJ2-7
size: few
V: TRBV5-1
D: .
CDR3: CASSEMGPYEQYF
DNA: TGCGCCAGCAGCGAAATGGGACCCTACGAGCAGTACTTC

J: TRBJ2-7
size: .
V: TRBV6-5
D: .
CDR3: CASSYSAGKPYEQYF
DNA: TGTGCCAGCAGTTACTCGGCAGGGAAACCCTACGAGCAGTACTTC

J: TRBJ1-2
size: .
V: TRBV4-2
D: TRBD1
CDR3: CASSQSTPGQGVVGF
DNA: TGTGCCAGCAGCCAAAGTACCCCGGGACAGGGGGTTGTAGGCTTC

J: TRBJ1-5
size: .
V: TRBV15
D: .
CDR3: CATSSTKENQPQHF
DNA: TGTGCCACCAGCAGCACTAAGGAGAATCAGCCCCAGCATTTT

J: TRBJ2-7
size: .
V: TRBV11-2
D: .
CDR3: CASSLGLSTRATEQYF
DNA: TGTGCCAGCAGCTTAGGCTTATCGACTAGGGCGACAGAGCAGTACTTC

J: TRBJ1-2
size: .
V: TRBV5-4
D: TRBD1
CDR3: CASSLGETGAGGYTF
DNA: TGTGCCAGCAGCTTGGGCGAGACAGGGGCGGGTGGCTACACCTTC

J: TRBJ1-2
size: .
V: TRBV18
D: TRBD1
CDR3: CASSQLQGQGASYGYTF
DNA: TGTGCCAGCTCACAACTACAGGGACAGGGGGCTTCCTATGGCTACACCTTC

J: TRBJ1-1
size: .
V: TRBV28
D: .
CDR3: CASSFMNTEAFF
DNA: TGTGCCAGCAGTTTTATGAACACTGAAGCTTTCTTT

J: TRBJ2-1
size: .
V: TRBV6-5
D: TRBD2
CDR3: CARSYSGGGRNEQFF
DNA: TGTGCCCGCAGTTACTCGGGGGGGGGTAGGAATGAGCAGTTCTTC

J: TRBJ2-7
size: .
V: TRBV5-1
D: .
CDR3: CASSLAWETYEQYF
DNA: TGCGCCAGCAGCTTGGCGTGGGAAACCTACGAGCAGTACTTC

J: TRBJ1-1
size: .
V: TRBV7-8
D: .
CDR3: CASTQFGRNTEAFF
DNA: TGTGCCAGCACACAATTCGGAAGGAACACTGAAGCTTTCTTT

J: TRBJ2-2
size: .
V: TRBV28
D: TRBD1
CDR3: CASRHQTGTGELFF
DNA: TGTGCCAGCAGGCACCAGACAGGGACCGGGGAGCTGTTTTTT

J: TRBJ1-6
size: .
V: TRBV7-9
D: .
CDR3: CASSLAPEGISYNSPLHF
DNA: TGTGCCAGCAGCTTAGCGCCCGAGGGGATTTCCTATAATTCACCCCTCCACTTT

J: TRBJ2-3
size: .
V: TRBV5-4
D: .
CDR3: CASSETRSTDTQYF
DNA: TGTGCCAGCAGCGAAACCCGAAGTACAGATACGCAGTATTTT